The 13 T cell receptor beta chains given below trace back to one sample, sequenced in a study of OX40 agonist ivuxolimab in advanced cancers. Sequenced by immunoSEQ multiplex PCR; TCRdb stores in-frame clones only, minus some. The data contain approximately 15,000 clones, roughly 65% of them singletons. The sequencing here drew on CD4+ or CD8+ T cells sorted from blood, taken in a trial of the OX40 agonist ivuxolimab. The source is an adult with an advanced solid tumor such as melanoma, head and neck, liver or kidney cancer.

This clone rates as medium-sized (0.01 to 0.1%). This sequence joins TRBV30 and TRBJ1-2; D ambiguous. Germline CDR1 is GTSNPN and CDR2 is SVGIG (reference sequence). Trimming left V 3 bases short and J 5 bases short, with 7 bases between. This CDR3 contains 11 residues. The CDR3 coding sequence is TGTGCCTGGAGCGATTTGTATGGCTACACCTTC. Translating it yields CAWSDLYGYTF.

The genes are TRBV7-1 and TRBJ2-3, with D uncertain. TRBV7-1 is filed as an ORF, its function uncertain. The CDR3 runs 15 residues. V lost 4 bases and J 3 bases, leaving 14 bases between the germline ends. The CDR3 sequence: CASSLLASLTDTQYF. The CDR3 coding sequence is TGTGCCAGCAGCTTACTGGCTAGTTTAACAGATACGCAGTATTTT.

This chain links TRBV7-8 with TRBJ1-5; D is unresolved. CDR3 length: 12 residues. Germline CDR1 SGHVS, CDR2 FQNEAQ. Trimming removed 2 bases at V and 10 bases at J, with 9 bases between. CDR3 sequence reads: CASSLWGPPQHF. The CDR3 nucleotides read TGTGCCAGCAGCTTATGGGGTCCTCCCCAGCATTTT.

The CDR3 spells CASSIMGAGGNEQFF. DNA for the CDR3: TGTGCCAGTAGTATAATGGGGGCGGGTGGGAATGAGCAGTTCTTC. This chain connects TRBV19 to TRBJ2-1, with a possible D match to TRBD1 (6 bases). Germline values: CDR1 LNHDA, CDR2 SQIVND (reference sequence). The CDR3 runs 15 residues. Deletions cut 2 bases from V and 7 bases from J, with 15 bases between.

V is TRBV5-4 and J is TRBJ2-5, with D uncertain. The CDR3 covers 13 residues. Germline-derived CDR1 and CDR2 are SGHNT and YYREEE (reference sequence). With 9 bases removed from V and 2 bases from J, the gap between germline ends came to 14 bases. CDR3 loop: CATSPGSQETQYF. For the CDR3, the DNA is TGTGCCACCTCCCCCGGGTCACAAGAGACCCAGTACTTC.

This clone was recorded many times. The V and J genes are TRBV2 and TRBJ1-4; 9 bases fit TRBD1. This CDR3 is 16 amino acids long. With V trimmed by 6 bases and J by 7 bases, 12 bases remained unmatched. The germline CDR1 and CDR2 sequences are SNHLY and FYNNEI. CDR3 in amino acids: CASSSTNRGLSEKLFF. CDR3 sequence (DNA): TGTGCCAGCAGCTCGACAAACAGGGGGCTGAGTGAAAAACTGTTTTTT.

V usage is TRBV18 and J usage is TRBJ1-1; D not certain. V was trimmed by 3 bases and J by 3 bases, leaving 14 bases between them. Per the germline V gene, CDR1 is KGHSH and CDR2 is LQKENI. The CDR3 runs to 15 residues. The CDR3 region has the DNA TGTGCCAGCTCACCCCCTTTGTCGGGTGACACTGAAGCTTTCTTT. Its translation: CASSPPLSGDTEAFF. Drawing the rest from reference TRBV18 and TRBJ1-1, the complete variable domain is NAGVMQNPRHLVRRRGQEARLRCSPMKGHSHVYWYRQLPEEGLKFMVYLQKENIIDESGMPKERFSAEFPKEGPSILRIQQVVRGDSAAYFCASSPPLSGDTEAFFGQGTRLTVV.

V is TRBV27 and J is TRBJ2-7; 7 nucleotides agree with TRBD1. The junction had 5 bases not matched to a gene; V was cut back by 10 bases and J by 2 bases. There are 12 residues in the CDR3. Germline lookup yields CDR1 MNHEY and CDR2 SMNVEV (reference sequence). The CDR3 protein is CATSDRAYEQYF. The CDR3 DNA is TGTGCCACCTCTGACAGGGCCTACGAGCAGTACTTC.

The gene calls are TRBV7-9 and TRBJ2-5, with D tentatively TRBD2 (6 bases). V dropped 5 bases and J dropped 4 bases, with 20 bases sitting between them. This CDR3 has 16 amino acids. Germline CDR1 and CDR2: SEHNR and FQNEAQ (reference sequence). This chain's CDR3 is CASSAASGLYRETQYF. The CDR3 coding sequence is TGTGCCAGCAGCGCAGCGTCGGGACTCTATAGAGAGACCCAGTACTTC.

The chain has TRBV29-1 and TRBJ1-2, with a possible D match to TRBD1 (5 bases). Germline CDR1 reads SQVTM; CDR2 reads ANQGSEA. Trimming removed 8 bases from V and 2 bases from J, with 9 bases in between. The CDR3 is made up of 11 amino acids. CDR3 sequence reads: CSLRDNYGYTF. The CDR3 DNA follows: TGCAGCCTGAGGGACAACTATGGCTACACCTTC. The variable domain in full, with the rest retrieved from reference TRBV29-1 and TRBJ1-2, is SAVISQKPSRDICQRGTSLTIQCQVDSQVTMMFWYRQQPGQSLTLIATANQGSEATYESGFVIDKFPISRPNLTFSTLTVSNMSPEDSSIYLCSLRDNYGYTFGSGTRLTVV.

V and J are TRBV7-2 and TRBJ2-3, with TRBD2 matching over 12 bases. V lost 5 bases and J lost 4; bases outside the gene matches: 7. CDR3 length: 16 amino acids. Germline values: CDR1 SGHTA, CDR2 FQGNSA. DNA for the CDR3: TGTGCCAGCAGCCCCCTAGCGGGAGGGCCCGCAGATACGCAGTATTTT. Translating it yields CASSPLAGGPADTQYF.

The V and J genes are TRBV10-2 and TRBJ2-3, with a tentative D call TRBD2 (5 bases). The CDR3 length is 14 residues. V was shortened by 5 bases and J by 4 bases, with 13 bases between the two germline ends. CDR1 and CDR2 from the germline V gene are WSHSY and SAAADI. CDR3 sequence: CASSRPGLSDTQYF. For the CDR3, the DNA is TGCGCCAGCAGTCGCCCCGGACTGTCAGATACGCAGTATTTT.

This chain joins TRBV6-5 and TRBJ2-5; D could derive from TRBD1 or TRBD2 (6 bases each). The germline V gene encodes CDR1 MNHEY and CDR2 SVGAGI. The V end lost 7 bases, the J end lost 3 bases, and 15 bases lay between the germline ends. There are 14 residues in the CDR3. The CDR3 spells CASTPGGGEETQYF. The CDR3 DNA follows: TGTGCCAGCACCCCCGGGGGCGGAGAAGAGACCCAGTACTTC.